This TCR beta chain came from a study of OX40 agonist ivuxolimab in advanced cancers. In the study overall: Among those enrolled, mean age was around 55 years (range roughly 20 to 85) and less than 90% were male.

Germline loops: CDR1 SGHRS, CDR2 YFSETQ. Trimming stripped 0 bases from V and 2 bases from J, with 11 bases between. The CDR3 is made up of 15 amino acids. Here immunoSEQ multiplex PCR was the method, and the copy in TCRdb shows in-frame clones only, minus some. The table has tens of thousands of clones, more than 80% seen once. This clonotype originated in an adult with an advanced solid tumor such as melanoma, head and neck, liver or kidney cancer. The chain is built from TRBV5-1 and TRBJ1-2, with TRBD1 as a possible D gene (5 bases). The input for sequencing was CD4+ or CD8+ T cells sorted from blood, taken in a trial of the OX40 agonist ivuxolimab. The CDR3 loop is CASSLGQRANYGYTF. The DNA for the CDR3 is TGCGCCAGCAGCTTGGGACAGAGGGCCAACTATGGCTACACCTTC.